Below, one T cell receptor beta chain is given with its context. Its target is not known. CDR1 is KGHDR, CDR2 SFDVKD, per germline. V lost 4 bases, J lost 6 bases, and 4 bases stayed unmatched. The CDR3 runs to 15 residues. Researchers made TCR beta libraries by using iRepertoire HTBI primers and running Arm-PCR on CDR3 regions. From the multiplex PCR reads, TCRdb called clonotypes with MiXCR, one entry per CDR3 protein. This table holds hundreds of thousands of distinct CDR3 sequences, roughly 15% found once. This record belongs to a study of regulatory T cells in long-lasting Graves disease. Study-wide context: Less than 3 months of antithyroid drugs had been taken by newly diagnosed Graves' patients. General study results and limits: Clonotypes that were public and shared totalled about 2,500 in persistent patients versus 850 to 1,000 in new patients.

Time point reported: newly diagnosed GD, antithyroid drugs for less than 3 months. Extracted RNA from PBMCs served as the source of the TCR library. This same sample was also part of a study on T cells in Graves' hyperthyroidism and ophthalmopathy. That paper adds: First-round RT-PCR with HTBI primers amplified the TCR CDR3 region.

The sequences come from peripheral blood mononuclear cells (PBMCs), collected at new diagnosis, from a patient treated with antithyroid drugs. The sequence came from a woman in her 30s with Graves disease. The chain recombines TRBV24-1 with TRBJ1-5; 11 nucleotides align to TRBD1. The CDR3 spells CATSDPGTGGQPQHF. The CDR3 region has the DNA TGTGCCACCAGTGACCCCGGGACAGGGGGTCAGCCCCAGCATTTT.